The next 4 T cell receptor beta chains were all read from a single sample in a study of T cell responses to AZD1222 COVID-19 vaccine. Data came from immunoSEQ multiplex PCR; TCRdb stores just in-frame clones and leaves some out. The sample lists about 120,000 clones, about 86% occurring once. The sample in question was peripheral blood, obtained 28 days after the second AZD1222 dose. All receptors derive from an adult who received the AZD1222 COVID-19 vaccine.

The CDR3 protein is CSVEESMNTEAFF. In DNA form, the CDR3 reads TGCAGCGTTGAAGAAAGCATGAACACTGAAGCTTTCTTT. The chain couples TRBV29-1 to TRBJ1-1; D is unclear. CDR1 SQVTM and CDR2 ANQGSEA come from the germline V gene. The germline V and J ends were trimmed by 0 bases and 0 bases, with 5 bases remaining between them. The CDR3 contains 13 residues.

This chain joins TRBV5-5 and TRBJ1-2; D is unclear. The CDR3 runs 17 residues. Germline CDR1 is SGHKS and CDR2 is YYEKEE (reference sequence). V dropped 0 bases and J dropped 2 bases, with 17 bases sitting between them. In nucleotides, the CDR3 is TGTGCCAGCAGCTTGGGTCCCCCCCCAGTCATCAACTATGGCTACACCTTC. The encoded protein is CASSLGPPPVINYGYTF.

The rearrangement joins TRBV5-1 to TRBJ2-7, with 8 nucleotides matching TRBD1. CDR3 length: 13 residues. J gave up 6 bases and V 0 bases, and 2 bases lay outside the gene matches. Germline assignment: CDR1 SGHRS and CDR2 YFSETQ. The CDR3 loop reads CASSLGQGIEQYF. The CDR3 region has the DNA TGCGCCAGCAGCTTGGGACAGGGGATCGAGCAGTACTTC.

CDR3 bases: TGTGCCAGCAGTAATACAGCGCTCGGGGATCAGCCCCAGCATTTT. It is translated as CASSNTALGDQPQHF. This chain connects TRBV6-5 to TRBJ1-5, with unresolved D. The V and J ends lost 5 bases and 5 bases respectively, with 16 bases between them. Germline V gene lookup returns CDR1 MNHEY and CDR2 SVGAGI. The CDR3 is 15 residues long.